This T cell receptor (beta chain) derives from a study of T cell clones after liver transplantation. Method: immunoSEQ multiplex PCR; TCRdb's copy keeps in-frame clones and lacks some. In the table there are tens of thousands of clones, around 80% of which are singletons. The CDR3 is 14 amino acids. The sequenced sample was CD4+ T cells from blood, obtained 48 months after liver transplant. This clonotype was sampled from a human patient who received a liver transplant. The T cells may partly be graft donor cells. This chain links TRBV5-3 with TRBJ2-5; D is uncertain. The DNA end is a closer match to TRBJ2-7, so the J assignment may be wrong. TRBV5-3 is filed as an ORF, its function uncertain. The CDR3 spells CARSSDLVNYEQYF. For the CDR3, the DNA is TGTGCCAGAAGCTCCGACCTAGTAAACTACGAGCAGTACTTC.